A selection of T cell receptor beta chains follows, all from one sample in a study of monozygotic twins with inflammatory bowel disease. TCRdb reprocessed the 5' RACE reads and keeps a single row for each CDR3 protein, giving no DNA. Reported are about 330,000 distinct CDR3 sequences; the ten largest clones contain around 2%. Material for sequencing was blood. The source is a human donor with ulcerative colitis or Crohn's disease, or a healthy co-twin of an affected twin (not recorded which). Each CDR3 is given with its conserved first and last residue. The order of the fields is J gene, V gene, CDR3 protein.

J: TRBJ2-1; V: TRBV6-5; CDR3: CASSYRTSGGTYNEQFF
J: TRBJ2-7; V: TRBV6-1; CDR3: CASTPNGRGRSSYEQYF
J: TRBJ1-1; V: TRBV20-1; CDR3: CSASTQSVVGTEAFF
J: TRBJ2-2; V: TRBV4-1; CDR3: CASSQPDMGVNTGELFF
J: TRBJ2-1; V: TRBV3-1; CDR3: CASSQATYLAGVGNEQFF
J: TRBJ2-2; V: TRBV7-8; CDR3: CAIPTGVVTGELFF
J: TRBJ2-6; V: TRBV24-1; CDR3: CATSDQSSGANVLTF
J: TRBJ1-2; V: TRBV20-1; CDR3: CSAKGQAWDGRYGYTF
J: TRBJ2-2; V: TRBV30; CDR3: CAWSVWGANTGELFF
J: TRBJ1-4; V: TRBV12-3/TRBV12-4; CDR3: CASSFRGGTNEKLFF
J: TRBJ1-2; V: TRBV12-3/TRBV12-4; CDR3: CASSSAGQGSWGYTF